The clone carrying this TCR beta chain came up a few times. Its target is unknown. TCRdb reprocessed the reads with MiXCR, giving one entry per CDR3 protein. Here the sample spans 830,000 or so distinct CDR3 sequences, approximately 30% being singletons. Germline-derived CDR1 and CDR2 are MNHEY and SMNVEV (reference sequence). The CDR3 spans 13 residues. V dropped 3 bases and J dropped 1 base, with 6 bases sitting between them. These data originate in a study of T cell repertoires in cytomegalovirus infection. Study in general: Recently identified HLA-C-restricted CMV epitopes were among the peptides used. Public TCR beta signatures were indicative of both CMV infection and a matching HLA type.

General study findings and limits: CMV carriers with the relevant HLA were identified by cumulative public TCR beta family frequency. Ex vivo responses were dominated by HLA-C-restricted CMV-specific TCR beta clonotypes.

The clonotype originates from a human donor in good health (CMV status not recorded). Some clones in this sample may be carry-over from other donors' samples. The rearrangement links TRBV27 to TRBJ2-5; unclear D gene. The input for sequencing was cultured CD8+ T cells from PBMCs, taken from culture after CMV antigen stimulation. The CDR3 loop reads CASSFESQETQYF. CDR3 DNA: TGTGCCAGCAGTTTCGAGAGCCAAGAGACCCAGTACTTC.